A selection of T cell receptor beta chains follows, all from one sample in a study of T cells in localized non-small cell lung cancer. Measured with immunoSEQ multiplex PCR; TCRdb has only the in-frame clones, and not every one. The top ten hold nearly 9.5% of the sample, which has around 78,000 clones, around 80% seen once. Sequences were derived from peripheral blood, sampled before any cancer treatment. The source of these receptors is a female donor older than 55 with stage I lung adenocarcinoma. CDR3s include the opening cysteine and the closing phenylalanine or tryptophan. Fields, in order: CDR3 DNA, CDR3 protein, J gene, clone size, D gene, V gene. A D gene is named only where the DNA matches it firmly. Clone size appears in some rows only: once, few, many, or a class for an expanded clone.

DNA: TGTGCCAGCAGCCCTAGACTTCACAATGAGCAGTTCTTC
CDR3: CASSPRLHNEQFF
J: TRBJ2-1
size: medium-sized
D: NA
V: TRBV6-6

DNA: TGTGCCAGCAGTGAAGTGGGGCCAGATAGCCAGCATTTT
CDR3: CASSEVGPDSQHF
J: TRBJ1-5
size: NA
D: NA
V: TRBV6-1

DNA: TGTGCCAGCAGCTTAGGCCCAGCAGGGAATCAGCCCCAGCATTTT
CDR3: CASSLGPAGNQPQHF
J: TRBJ1-5
size: NA
D: NA
V: TRBV11-2

DNA: TGTGCCAGCAGCGGAAGGACTAGCGGGGAGAACTACGAGCAGTACTTC
CDR3: CASSGRTSGENYEQYF
J: TRBJ2-7
size: few
D: TRBD2
V: TRBV13

DNA: TGTGCCAGCAGCCACACGGGATCCTCCTACGAGCAGTACTTC
CDR3: CASSHTGSSYEQYF
J: TRBJ2-7
size: NA
D: NA
V: TRBV6-5

DNA: TGTGCCAGTCTAGCGGGACCCAATGAGCAGTTCTTC
CDR3: CASLAGPNEQFF
J: TRBJ2-1
size: few
D: TRBD2
V: TRBV19

DNA: TGTGCCAGTAGTCAGGACAGGGGAGAAGCTTTCTTT
CDR3: CASSQDRGEAFF
J: TRBJ1-1
size: NA
D: TRBD1
V: TRBV19

DNA: TGTGCCAGTAGTATCGATAGCGGGAGAGCCACGCAGTATTTT
CDR3: CASSIDSGRATQYF
J: TRBJ2-3
size: NA
D: TRBD2
V: TRBV19

DNA: TGTGCCAGTAGTATAATGGACCAGACAATGACCCAGCATTTT
CDR3: CASSIMDQTMTQHF
J: TRBJ1-5
size: NA
D: NA
V: TRBV19

DNA: TGTGCCAGCAGGCCTCGACTAGTCTCCGAGACCCAGTACTTC
CDR3: CASRPRLVSETQYF
J: TRBJ2-5
size: NA
D: NA
V: TRBV6-6

DNA: TGTGCCAGTAGTATAGAGGGAGGGTTCACTGAAGCTTTCTTT
CDR3: CASSIEGGFTEAFF
J: TRBJ1-1
size: few
D: NA
V: TRBV19

DNA: TGTGCCAGCATTGACAGGGGCCCCGGCGAGACCCAGTACTTC
CDR3: CASIDRGPGETQYF
J: TRBJ2-5
size: NA
D: TRBD1
V: TRBV28

DNA: TGTGCCAGCAGTACCGGACGGTACAGTGGTGATGGCTACACCTTC
CDR3: CASSTGRYSGDGYTF
J: TRBJ1-2
size: NA
D: NA
V: TRBV28

DNA: TGTGCCAGCAGCTTATTTGCTAGCGCGAACACCGGGGAGCTGTTTTTT
CDR3: CASSLFASANTGELFF
J: TRBJ2-2
size: NA
D: NA
V: TRBV11-2

DNA: TGTGCCAGCAGCCCTGCGGGACGATTGAACACTGAAGCTTTCTTT
CDR3: CASSPAGRLNTEAFF
J: TRBJ1-1
size: NA
D: NA
V: TRBV27

DNA: TGCGCCAGCAGCCATAGGGGGGGCAACGGGGAGCTGTTTTTT
CDR3: CASSHRGGNGELFF
J: TRBJ2-2
size: NA
D: NA
V: TRBV4-3

DNA: TGCGCCAGCAGCCCGGGACTAGCGGGAGCAGATACGCAGTATTTT
CDR3: CASSPGLAGADTQYF
J: TRBJ2-3
size: NA
D: TRBD2
V: TRBV5-1

DNA: TGTGCCAGTAGTATAGCTGGCAGGCAATCCCTCGGGACTGAAGCTTTCTTT
CDR3: CASSIAGRQSLGTEAFF
J: TRBJ1-1
size: NA
D: NA
V: TRBV19

DNA: TGCGCCAGCAGCTTGGACTACACCTACAATGAGCAGTTCTTC
CDR3: CASSLDYTYNEQFF
J: TRBJ2-1
size: NA
D: NA
V: TRBV5-1

DNA: TGTGCCAGCAGGCGCGATATGGGGGGGAACGAGCCCCAGCATTTT
CDR3: CASRRDMGGNEPQHF
J: TRBJ1-5
size: NA
D: NA
V: TRBV28

DNA: TGCGCCAGCAGCCAAGTCGGTGGGCAACTGGGCTATGGCTACACCTTC
CDR3: CASSQVGGQLGYGYTF
J: TRBJ1-2
size: NA
D: NA
V: TRBV4-3

DNA: TGTGCCTGGAGAGGGCAGGGCTCTAACTATGGCTACACCTTC
CDR3: CAWRGQGSNYGYTF
J: TRBJ1-2
size: NA
D: NA
V: TRBV30

DNA: TGTGCCAGCAGCCCGGGGCGGGAGCAGTTCTTC
CDR3: CASSPGREQFF
J: TRBJ2-1
size: NA
D: NA
V: TRBV6-5

DNA: TGTGCCAGCAGCCCCGCCCCAGGCTGGGGGGACTATGGCTACACCTTC
CDR3: CASSPAPGWGDYGYTF
J: TRBJ1-2
size: NA
D: NA
V: TRBV7-8

DNA: TGTGCCAGCAGCCCAAGACTAGCGGGAGGTGATACGCAGTATTTT
CDR3: CASSPRLAGGDTQYF
J: TRBJ2-3
size: NA
D: TRBD2
V: TRBV7-2

DNA: TGTGCCAGCAGTCGGGACAGGCCCATGAACACTGAAGCTTTCTTT
CDR3: CASSRDRPMNTEAFF
J: TRBJ1-1
size: NA
D: TRBD1
V: TRBV2

DNA: TGTGCCAGCAGCGTAGCTTTAAGCGGCACAGATACGCAGTATTTT
CDR3: CASSVALSGTDTQYF
J: TRBJ2-3
size: NA
D: NA
V: TRBV9

DNA: TGTGCCAGCAGCTTTTCGGCGGCTGAAAAACTGTTTTTT
CDR3: CASSFSAAEKLFF
J: TRBJ1-4
size: NA
D: NA
V: TRBV7-2

DNA: TGTGCCAGCAGCCAGGTCGTCCAGGGGGGAAAGACCCAGTACTTC
CDR3: CASSQVVQGGKTQYF
J: TRBJ2-5
size: NA
D: NA
V: TRBV7-6

DNA: TGTGCCAGCAGACAACGAGGAGACACTGAAGCTTTCTTT
CDR3: CASRQRGDTEAFF
J: TRBJ1-1
size: NA
D: NA
V: TRBV6-6

DNA: TGTGCCAGCAGTATTGACAGGGGCACTGAAGCTTTCTTT
CDR3: CASSIDRGTEAFF
J: TRBJ1-1
size: NA
D: TRBD1
V: TRBV27